This record looks at one T cell receptor (beta chain) sequence and its context. Profiled with immunoSEQ multiplex PCR; TCRdb holds only in-frame clones, not every one. The sample has about 730,000 clones, 70% to 90% seen once; the top ten hold 0.008% to 0.011%. The record originates from a study of shared T cell receptors in the human thymus. The sample was also reused in another study, on human thymus T cells. That work states: Infants, healthy and Finnish, who were having corrective surgery for congenital heart defects served as donors. Related research examined unrelated individuals and reported that their thymic repertoires overlapped highly.

The receptor was derived from a girl under three years old with a congenital heart defect. The sequenced material came from thymocytes.

The DNA of the CDR3 is TGTGCCAGCAGCTTAGGGCACAGGGGATATCAGCCCCAGCATTTT. The encoded protein is CASSLGHRGYQPQHF. The chain links TRBV7-9 to TRBJ1-5; 7 bases align to TRBD1. The CDR3 loop spans 15 amino acids. V lost 1 base, J lost 5 bases, and 5 bases stayed unmatched. CDR1 SEHNR and CDR2 FQNEAQ come from the germline V gene (reference sequence). Drawing the rest from reference TRBV7-9 and TRBJ1-5, the complete variable domain is DTGVSQNPRHKITKRGQNVTFRCDPISEHNRLYWYRQTLGQGPEFLTYFQNEAQLEKSRLLSDRFSAERPKGSFSTLEIQRTEQGDSAMYLCASSLGHRGYQPQHFGDGTRLSIL.